Below, 14 T cell receptor beta chains from the same sample are listed, as sequenced in a study of metastatic and nonmetastatic thyroid tumors. All patients were untreated before thyroid surgery. Using MiXCR, TCRdb reanalyzed the PCR reads. Among roughly 7,000 clones, under 45% were seen once, and the ten largest hold approximately 23%. The sequencing input was tumor tissue. The receptors originated from a female donor with papillary thyroid cancer or a benign thyroid nodule (not recorded which). Some clones in this sample may be carry-over from other donors' samples.

This chain links TRBV4-1 with TRBJ2-7, with TRBD2 identical over 10 bases. The V gene end was trimmed by 4 bases and the J gene end by 4 bases; junction bases not matched to a gene: 10. Germline-derived CDR1 and CDR2 are MGHRA and YSYEKL. The CDR3 length is 16 residues. CDR3 sequence (DNA): TGCGCCAGCAGCCGCGGTCTAGCGGGAGCTAATTACGAGCAGTACGTC. This translates into CASSRGLAGANYEQYV.

This clone was detected only once. The chain couples TRBV20-1 to TRBJ1-2; D not resolved. CDR3 length equals 12 residues. V gave up 6 bases and J gave up 5 bases, with 13 bases separating them. Germline values: CDR1 DFQATT, CDR2 SNEGSKA (reference sequence). The CDR3 sequence is CSAPLPHYGYTF. In nucleotides, the CDR3 is TGCAGTGCGCCGCTACCCCATTATGGCTACACCTTC.

Regarding this clone: A junction boundary mismatches the germline segment, possibly from a read error. This chain links TRBV12-3 or TRBV12-4 with TRBJ1-2, with 10 bases identical to TRBD1. The CDR3 contains 17 residues. This chain's CDR3 is CASSLSAADRGSDGYTF. The DNA for the CDR3 is TGTGCCAGCAGTTTATCGGCCGCGGACAGGGGGTCGGATGGCTACACCTTT.

This clone was seen a few times. V gene TRBV19 combines with J gene TRBJ1-2; perhaps TRBD1 as D (6 bases). The CDR3 length is 13 residues. V was trimmed by 7 bases and J by 5 bases, leaving 14 bases between them. Germline V CDR1 and CDR2: LNHDA, SQIVND (reference sequence). The CDR3 sequence: CASTAGTKYGYTF. The CDR3 region has the DNA TGTGCCAGTACAGCCGGGACAAAATATGGCTACACCTTC.

The chain carries TRBV30 and TRBJ2-7, with TRBD1 as a possible D gene (6 bases). This CDR3 is built from 12 residues. V lost 5 bases and J lost 0, with 8 bases in between. Germline values: CDR1 GTSNPN, CDR2 SVGIG (reference sequence). In DNA, the CDR3 is TGTGCCTGGGGGGACAACTCCTACGAGCAGTACTTC. It encodes CAWGDNSYEQYF.

In this sample, this clone turned up once. J is TRBJ2-2 and V is TRBV7-3; D is perhaps TRBD1 or TRBD2 (5 bases each). The germline CDR1 and CDR2 sequences are SGHTA and FQGTGA. The CDR3 loop spans 14 amino acids. The ends were cut back, 3 bases at V and 6 bases at J, with 11 bases in the middle. CDR3 region: CASSFHGTSGELFF. The DNA for the CDR3 is TGTGCCAGCAGCTTCCACGGGACCTCCGGGGAGCTGTTTTTT.

V usage is TRBV5-1 and J usage is TRBJ1-2, with 8 bases matching TRBD1. This CDR3 has 14 amino acids. The trim removed 5 bases at V and 6 bases at J, leaving 9 bases unmatched. Germline V CDR1 and CDR2: SGHRS, YFSETQ. CDR3 bases: TGCGCCAGCAGATTAATGACAGGGGAGAATGGCTACACCTTC. Its protein is CASRLMTGENGYTF.

V is TRBV28 and J is TRBJ2-1, with a possible D match to TRBD1 (6 bases). With 10 bases removed from V and 7 bases from J, the gap between germline ends came to 14 bases. The V gene's germline CDR1 is MDHEN and CDR2 SYDVKM. The CDR3 covers 12 residues. The CDR3 loop reads CATRGGENEQFF. The CDR3 DNA sequence: TGTGCCACCCGAGGGGGTGAGAATGAGCAGTTCTTC. Variable domain in full (rest from reference TRBV28 and TRBJ2-1): DVKVTQSSRYLVKRTGEKVFLECVQDMDHENMFWYRQDPGLGLRLIYFSYDVKMKEKGDIPEGYSVSREKKERFSLILESASTNQTSMYLCATRGGENEQFFGPGTRLTVL.

This clone was picked up a small number of times. At one boundary the junction diverges from the germline segment, which might be a read error. The genes are TRBV19 and TRBJ1-3, with TRBD1 as a possible D gene (5 bases). The CDR3 covers 14 residues. CDR1 is LNHDA, CDR2 SQIVND, per germline (reference sequence). DNA of the CDR3: TGTGCCACCCGCTTGAGGGGAGCTGGAGACACCATATATTTT. Protein sequence: CATRLRGAGDTIYF.

V usage is TRBV30 and J usage is TRBJ2-7; perhaps TRBD2 as D (5 bases). From germline, CDR1 is GTSNPN and CDR2 SVGIG (reference sequence). The CDR3 is 13 amino acids. The V and J ends lost 0 bases and 6 bases respectively, with 12 bases between them. The CDR3 protein is CAWSVGFSGEQYF. In DNA, the CDR3 is TGTGCCTGGAGTGTAGGCTTCAGCGGCGAGCAGTACTTC.

The rearrangement links TRBV30 to TRBJ2-7; 10 bases agree with TRBD1. Germline V gives CDR1 GTSNPN, CDR2 SVGIG (reference sequence). The V gene end was trimmed by 4 bases and the J gene end by 5 bases; junction bases not matched to a gene: 8. The CDR3 runs 14 residues. Here the CDR3 reads CAWTSGTGDDEQYF. The CDR3 coding sequence is TGTGCCTGGACCTCCGGGACAGGGGACGACGAGCAGTACTTC.

The rearrangement joins TRBV28 to TRBJ2-3, with D possibly being TRBD2 (5 bases). The CDR3 runs 15 residues. V gave up 3 bases and J gave up 6 bases, with 16 bases separating them. Germline CDR1 is MDHEN and CDR2 is SYDVKM. For the CDR3, the DNA is TGTGCCAGCAGTTTGAATCCCGGGGTGGGGGATACGCAGTATTTT. Residues: CASSLNPGVGDTQYF.

This clone is labeled large. This chain uses TRBV28 with TRBJ1-1, with TRBD1 matching over 8 bases. Germline V gives CDR1 MDHEN, CDR2 SYDVKM. V was pared by 7 bases and J by 5 bases, with 6 bases of the junction left unmatched. This CDR3 is 13 amino acids long. This CDR3 is CASKAGGRTEAFF. In nucleotides, the CDR3 is TGTGCCAGCAAGGCAGGGGGCAGGACTGAAGCTTTCTTT.

In its sample, this clone ranks as medium-sized. This chain uses TRBV7-9 with TRBJ1-6, with TRBD1 as a possible D gene (6 bases). V was cut by 3 bases and J by 9 bases, with 12 bases left in between. Germline lookup yields CDR1 SEHNR and CDR2 FQNEAQ (reference sequence). The CDR3 sequence is 14 residues long. The DNA of the CDR3 is TGTGCCAGCAGCTTTTCAGGGGATGTTTCACCCCTCCACTTT. Its protein product is CASSFSGDVSPLHF.